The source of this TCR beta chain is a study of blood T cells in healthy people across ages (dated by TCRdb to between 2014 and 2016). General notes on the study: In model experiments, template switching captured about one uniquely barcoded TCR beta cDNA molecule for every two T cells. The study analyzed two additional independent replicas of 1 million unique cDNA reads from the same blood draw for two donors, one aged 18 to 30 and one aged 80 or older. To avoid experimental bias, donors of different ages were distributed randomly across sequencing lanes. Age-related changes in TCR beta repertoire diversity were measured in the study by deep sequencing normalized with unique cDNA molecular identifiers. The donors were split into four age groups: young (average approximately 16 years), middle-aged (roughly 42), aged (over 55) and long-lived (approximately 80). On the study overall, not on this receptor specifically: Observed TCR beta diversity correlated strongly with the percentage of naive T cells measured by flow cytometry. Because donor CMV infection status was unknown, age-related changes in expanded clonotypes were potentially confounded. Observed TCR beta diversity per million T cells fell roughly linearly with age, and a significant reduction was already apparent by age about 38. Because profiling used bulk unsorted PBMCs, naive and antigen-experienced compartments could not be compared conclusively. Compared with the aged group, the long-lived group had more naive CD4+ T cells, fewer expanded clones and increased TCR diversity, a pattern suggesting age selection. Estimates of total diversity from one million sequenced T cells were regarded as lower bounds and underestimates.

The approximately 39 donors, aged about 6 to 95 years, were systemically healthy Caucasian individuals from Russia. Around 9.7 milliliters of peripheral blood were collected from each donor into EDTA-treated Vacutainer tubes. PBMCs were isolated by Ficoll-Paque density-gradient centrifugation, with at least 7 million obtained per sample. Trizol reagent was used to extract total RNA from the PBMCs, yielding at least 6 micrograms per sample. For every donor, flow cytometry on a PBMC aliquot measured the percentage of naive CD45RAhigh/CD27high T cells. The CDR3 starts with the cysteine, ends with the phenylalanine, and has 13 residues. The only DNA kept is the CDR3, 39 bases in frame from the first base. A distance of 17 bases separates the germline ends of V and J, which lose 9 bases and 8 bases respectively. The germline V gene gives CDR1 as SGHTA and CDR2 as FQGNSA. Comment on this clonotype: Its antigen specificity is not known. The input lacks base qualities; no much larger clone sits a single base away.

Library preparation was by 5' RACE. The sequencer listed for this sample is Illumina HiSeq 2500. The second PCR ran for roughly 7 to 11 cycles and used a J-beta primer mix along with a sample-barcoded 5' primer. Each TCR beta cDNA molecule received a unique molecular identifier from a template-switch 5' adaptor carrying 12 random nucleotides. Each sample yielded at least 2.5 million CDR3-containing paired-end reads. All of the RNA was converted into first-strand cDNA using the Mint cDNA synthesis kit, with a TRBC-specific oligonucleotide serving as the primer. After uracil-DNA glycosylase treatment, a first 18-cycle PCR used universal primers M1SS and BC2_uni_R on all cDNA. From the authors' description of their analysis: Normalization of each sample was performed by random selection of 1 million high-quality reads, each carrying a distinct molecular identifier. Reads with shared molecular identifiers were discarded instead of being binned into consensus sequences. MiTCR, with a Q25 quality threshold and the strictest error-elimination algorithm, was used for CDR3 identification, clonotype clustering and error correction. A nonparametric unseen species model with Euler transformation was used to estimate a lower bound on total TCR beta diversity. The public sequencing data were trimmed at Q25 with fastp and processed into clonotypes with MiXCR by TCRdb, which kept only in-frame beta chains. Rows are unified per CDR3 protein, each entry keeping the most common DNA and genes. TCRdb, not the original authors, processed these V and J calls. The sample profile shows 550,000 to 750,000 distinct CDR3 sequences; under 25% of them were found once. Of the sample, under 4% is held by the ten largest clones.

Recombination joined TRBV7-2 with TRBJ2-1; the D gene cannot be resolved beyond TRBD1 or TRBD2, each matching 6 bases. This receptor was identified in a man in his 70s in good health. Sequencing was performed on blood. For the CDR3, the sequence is CARGLLGGYEQFF. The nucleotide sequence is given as TGTGCCAGAGGCTTACTAGGGGGGTATGAGCAGTTCTTC.